The sequence of this T cell receptor (beta chain) was determined in a study of blood T cell repertoires in COVID-19. Per the germline V gene, CDR1 is MNHNS and CDR2 is SASEGT. Germline trimming cut 2 bases from V and 0 bases from J; bases unmatched to any gene: 6. This CDR3 is 17 amino acids long. Some clones are missing from TCRdb's copy, which holds only in-frame ones; the method was immunoSEQ multiplex PCR. The table lists under 70,000 clones, more than 80% of them singletons. The TCR sequence derives from an older man with acute or convalescent COVID-19. Specimen: peripheral blood. V usage is TRBV6-1 and J usage is TRBJ2-3; 9 bases map to TRBD2. CDR3 coding DNA: TGTGCCAGCAGTGAACTGGCGGGGGGGACTAGCACAGATACGCAGTATTTT. Amino acids: CASSELAGGTSTDTQYF.